These 32 T cell receptor beta chains originate from one sample sequenced in a study of T cells in Graves' hyperthyroidism and ophthalmopathy. TCR beta CDR3 region amplification was performed from RNA transcripts. A set of HTBI primers served as the primers for a first-round RT-PCR of the TCR CDR3. TCRdb independently ran MiXCR on the multiplex PCR reads; one entry per CDR3 protein. Altogether approximately 610,000 distinct CDR3 sequences are present, under 15% being singletons, with the ten largest covering 4% to 5.5%. The sequencing input was blood. The receptors stem from a woman in her 40s with Graves' ophthalmopathy.

Many counts were recorded for this clonotype. The chain recombines TRBV6-1 with TRBJ1-5, with D possibly being TRBD1 (5 bases). In germline, CDR1 is MNHNS, CDR2 SASEGT. V lost 7 bases and J lost 0, with 13 bases in between. The CDR3 loop spans 15 amino acids. The CDR3 loop is CASTSRVDSNQPQHF. In DNA, the CDR3 is TGTGCCAGCACCTCCAGGGTGGATAGCAATCAGCCCCAGCATTTT.

This clonotype was seen many times. V usage is TRBV19 and J usage is TRBJ2-7; D possibly corresponds to TRBD1 (5 bases). The V gene lost 2 bases and the J gene lost 0 bases, with 8 bases spanning the gap. The CDR3 length is 14 residues. CDR1 LNHDA and CDR2 SQIVND come from the germline V gene (reference sequence). CDR3 nucleotides: TGTGCCAGTAGTATAAGCAGGGACTCCTACGAGCAGTACTTC. As protein: CASSISRDSYEQYF.

This clonotype has at least ten counts. The chain joins TRBV7-2 to TRBJ2-5; the D gene is possibly TRBD2 (5 bases). CDR3 length: 15 residues. V was clipped by 0 bases and J by 2 bases, with 10 bases between them. Germline V gene sequence: CDR1 SGHTA, CDR2 FQGNSA. CDR3 sequence reads: CASSLAERPQETQYF. In nucleotides, the CDR3 is TGTGCCAGCAGCTTAGCGGAGCGGCCGCAAGAGACCCAGTACTTC.

This clonotype was seen ten or more times. The chain is built from TRBV12-3 or TRBV12-4 and TRBJ1-1; possibly TRBD1 for D (6 bases). The CDR3 runs to 12 residues. Deletions cut 5 bases from V and 6 bases from J, with 10 bases between. CDR3 loop: CASSPQGSEAFF. The CDR3 DNA follows: TGTGCCAGCAGTCCCCAGGGGTCTGAAGCTTTCTTT.

This clonotype was seen many times. The rearrangement links TRBV19 to TRBJ1-2, with D hard to call. V lost 4 bases, J lost 13 bases, and 16 bases lay in between. This CDR3 has 12 residues. Germline V gives CDR1 LNHDA, CDR2 SQIVND (reference sequence). This chain's CDR3 is CASSTSLGQVTF. The CDR3 DNA reads TGTGCCAGTAGTACGTCCTTAGGTCAAGTCACCTTC.

This clonotype was picked up many times. V and J are TRBV6-1 and TRBJ2-7, with 8 bases matching TRBD1. CDR3 length: 12 amino acids. V dropped 0 bases and J dropped 12; count of bases not matched to a gene: 4. Germline V CDR1 and CDR2: MNHNS, SASEGT. The chain's CDR3 is CASSEAATGAYF. CDR3 in DNA: TGTGCCAGCAGTGAAGCGGCGACAGGGGCGTACTTC.

The sample holds many counts of this clonotype. For the CDR3, the DNA is TGTGCCAGCAGCTTAGGTTTCCGATCCTACGAGCAGTACTTC. This encodes CASSLGFRSYEQYF. The chain couples TRBV7-9 to TRBJ2-7, with D uncertain. This CDR3 spans 14 amino acids. V was clipped by 1 base and J by 1 base, with 8 bases between them. Germline-derived CDR1 and CDR2 are SEHNR and FQNEAQ (reference sequence).

This clonotype has a count of ten or more. Written as DNA, the CDR3 is TGTGCCAGCAGTGACCGGACAGGCGACGGGGAGCTGTTTTTT. Translated: CASSDRTGDGELFF. The genes are TRBV12-3 or TRBV12-4 and TRBJ2-2; 7 bases agree with TRBD1. The CDR3 has 14 amino acids. Unmatched junction bases numbered 7, after V lost 5 bases and J lost 7 bases.

Concerning this clonotype: A read error is possible here, since a much larger clone lies one base away. The gene calls are TRBV27 and TRBJ2-2; D unclear. The CDR3 length is 16 residues. The germline gives CDR1 MNHEY, CDR2 SMNVEV (reference sequence). The V end was cut by 5 bases, the J end by 4 bases, with 17 bases between. The CDR3 loop reads CASSRAPQLGTGELFF. The DNA of the CDR3 is TGTGCCAGCAGTCGCGCCCCCCAGCTGGGCACCGGGGAGCTGTTTTTT.

This clonotype was seen repeatedly, ten times or more. The V and J genes are TRBV20-1 and TRBJ2-5; D is uncertain. Per the germline V gene, CDR1 is DFQATT and CDR2 is SNEGSKA (reference sequence). V lost 5 bases and J lost 0, with 10 bases in between. There are 13 residues in the CDR3. This CDR3 is CSARVLYQETQYF. DNA of the CDR3: TGCAGTGCTCGAGTGCTGTACCAAGAGACCCAGTACTTC.

This clonotype occurred many times. The CDR3 nucleotides read TGTGCCAGCAGCCCCTTTGTGGGACTAGCGTTGGAGACCCAGTACTTC. It specifies CASSPFVGLALETQYF. The V and J genes are TRBV9 and TRBJ2-5; 10 bases line up with TRBD2. CDR3 length: 16 amino acids. The V gene's germline CDR1 is SGDLS and CDR2 YYNGEE. Trimming at V came to 4 bases and at J to 5 bases, leaving 11 bases not matched to a gene.

This clonotype showed up just a few times. The chain links TRBV27 to TRBJ1-5; the match to TRBD1 covers 8 bases. V lost 9 bases and J lost 0; bases outside the gene matches: 10. Germline assignment: CDR1 MNHEY and CDR2 SMNVEV (reference sequence). The CDR3 runs 16 residues. This CDR3 is CARGFRDRISNQPQHF. For the CDR3, the DNA is TGTGCCAGGGGTTTTAGGGACAGGATTAGCAATCAGCCCCAGCATTTT.

This clonotype was counted ten times or more. The chain combines TRBV7-9 with TRBJ2-7, with 9 bases fitting TRBD2. The CDR3 consists of 15 residues. V lost 5 bases, J lost 7 bases, and 12 bases stayed unmatched. Germline lookup yields CDR1 SEHNR and CDR2 FQNEAQ (reference sequence). CDR3 in amino acids: CASSPSGREGVEQYF. The CDR3 bases are TGTGCCAGCAGCCCGTCTGGGCGGGAGGGTGTGGAGCAGTACTTC.

At least ten counts were recorded for this clonotype. The chain links TRBV4-1 to TRBJ2-5, with 8 nucleotides matching TRBD1. CDR3 length equals 16 residues. Germline-derived CDR1 and CDR2 are MGHRA and YSYEKL. V shed 0 bases, J shed 5 bases, and the junction held 8 bases outside the gene matches. The DNA of the CDR3 is TGCGCCAGCAGCCAAGACACCCTCAGGGGGCAGGAGACCCAGTACTTC. This translates into CASSQDTLRGQETQYF.

The chain recombines TRBV7-8 with TRBJ1-1; a weak D match, TRBD1 (5 bases). This CDR3 is 17 amino acids long. CDR1 and CDR2 from the germline V gene are SGHVS and FQNEAQ. V gave up 3 bases and J gave up 0 bases, with 17 bases separating them. The CDR3 DNA sequence: TGTGCCAGCAGCTTCCGCCGGGTGGGGCCAATGAACACTGAAGCTTTCTTT. It yields the protein CASSFRRVGPMNTEAFF.

This clonotype has a count of ten or more. This sequence joins TRBV5-1 and TRBJ1-3; weak D call: TRBD1 (6 bases). The CDR3 extends over 15 amino acids. Trimming stripped 1 base from V and 3 bases from J, with 11 bases between. The germline V gene encodes CDR1 SGHRS and CDR2 YFSETQ. Written as DNA, the CDR3 is TGCGCCAGCAGCTTGAGTGGGGGCCGTGGAAACACCATATATTTT. It codes for CASSLSGGRGNTIYF.

Ten or more counts support this clonotype. The chain is built from TRBV5-1 and TRBJ2-5; D not resolved. V was pared by 1 base and J by 5 bases, with 12 bases between. The CDR3 runs 14 residues. Germline CDR1 SGHRS, CDR2 YFSETQ. CDR3 sequence: CASSLTSQGETQYF. DNA for the CDR3: TGCGCCAGCAGCTTGACGTCCCAAGGGGAGACCCAGTACTTC.

There are many counts of this clonotype. A read error may explain this, as a much larger clone is one base away. The J gene is TRBJ1-1, the V gene TRBV27; no reliable D call. The CDR3 contains 13 residues. V lost 4 bases and J 2 bases, leaving 8 bases between the germline ends. The V gene's germline CDR1 is MNHEY and CDR2 SMNVEV (reference sequence). CDR3 sequence reads: CASSWTHNTEAFF. The CDR3 DNA is TGTGCCAGCAGTTGGACCCATAACACTGAAGCTTTCTTT.

This clonotype was observed a few times. The V and J genes are TRBV9 and TRBJ1-5, with D maybe TRBD1 (5 bases). Germline-derived CDR1 and CDR2 are SGDLS and YYNGEE. With 0 bases removed from V and 3 bases from J, the gap between germline ends came to 10 bases. The CDR3 spans 15 residues. The CDR3: CASSVGGLPNQPQHF. CDR3 nucleotides: TGTGCCAGCAGCGTAGGGGGCCTTCCCAATCAGCCCCAGCATTTT.

Concerning this clonotype: One base away lies a much larger clone, so this may be a sequencing read error. CDR3 amino acids: CSAYGTGIYEQYF. The CDR3 DNA is TGCAGTGCTTACGGGACAGGGATCTACGAGCAGTACTTC. The chain carries TRBV20-1 and TRBJ2-7; TRBD1 aligns across 9 bases. The germline V gene has CDR1 DFQATT and CDR2 SNEGSKA (reference sequence). This CDR3 has 13 residues. After removal of 5 bases from V and 3 bases from J, the junction contained 5 bases not matched to a gene.

There are many counts of this clonotype. The V call is TRBV5-1, the J call TRBJ2-2; D remains ambiguous. Germline V lookup: CDR1 SGHRS, CDR2 YFSETQ. The CDR3 covers 16 residues. Trimming left V 0 bases short and J 5 bases short, with 14 bases between. Here the CDR3 DNA reads TGCGCCAGCAGCTTGGCCGTCTCCTTTGGAACCGGGGAGCTGTTTTTT. Translating gives CASSLAVSFGTGELFF. Full variable domain (missing parts from reference TRBV5-1 and TRBJ2-2): KAGVTQTPRYLIKTRGQQVTLSCSPISGHRSVSWYQQTPGQGLQFLFEYFSETQRNKGNFPGRFSGRQFSNSRSEMNVSTLELGDSALYLCASSLAVSFGTGELFFGEGSRLTVL.

V usage is TRBV5-1 and J usage is TRBJ1-2; 7 nucleotides agree with TRBD1. This CDR3 has 14 residues. J gave up 4 bases and V 3 bases, and 6 bases lay outside the gene matches. Germline assignment: CDR1 SGHRS and CDR2 YFSETQ. The DNA of the CDR3 is TGCGCCAGCAGCTACCAGACAGGGACCTATGGCTACACCTTC. Protein product: CASSYQTGTYGYTF.

This clonotype was seen ten or more times. J is TRBJ2-5 and V is TRBV24-1; 9 bases align to TRBD2. Per the germline V gene, CDR1 is KGHDR and CDR2 is SFDVKD. The CDR3 has 13 residues. V lost 3 bases, J lost 7 bases, and 2 bases stayed unmatched. CDR3 residues: CATSDPSGATQYF. CDR3 bases: TGTGCCACCAGTGATCCTAGCGGGGCGACCCAGTACTTC.

By sample share, this clonotype is medium-sized. The gene calls are TRBV6-2 or TRBV6-3 and TRBJ2-5, with a weak D call TRBD2 (5 bases). V was shortened by 6 bases and J by 2 bases, with 10 bases between the two germline ends. This CDR3 comprises 13 residues. Germline assignment: CDR1 MNHEY and CDR2 SVGEGT. CDR3 in amino acids: CASRKGVQETQYF. Here the CDR3 DNA reads TGTGCCAGCAGAAAGGGAGTGCAAGAGACCCAGTACTTC.

This chain connects TRBV7-2 to TRBJ2-7, with TRBD2 as a possible D gene (5 bases). In germline, CDR1 is SGHTA, CDR2 FQGNSA. This CDR3 has 15 residues. V was clipped by 3 bases and J by 7 bases, with 19 bases between them. CDR3 sequence (DNA): TGTGCCAGCAGCTTGTCGGTCTTTGGGGAGTTAGAGCAGTACTTC. As protein: CASSLSVFGELEQYF.

The table lists this clonotype with a few counts. The chain recombines TRBV5-4 with TRBJ2-7; no definite D call. The germline gives CDR1 SGHNT, CDR2 YYREEE (reference sequence). CDR3 length equals 11 residues. With 4 bases removed from V and 6 bases from J, the gap between germline ends came to 8 bases. CDR3 sequence reads: CASSNVGEQYF. DNA for the CDR3: TGTGCCAGCAGCAACGTCGGCGAGCAGTACTTC.

This clonotype appeared a few times. J is TRBJ2-5 and V is TRBV20-1; 7 positions match TRBD1. The CDR3 covers 14 residues. Germline loops: CDR1 DFQATT, CDR2 SNEGSKA (reference sequence). V dropped 3 bases and J dropped 5; count of bases not matched to a gene: 9. CDR3 sequence reads: CSASGATGFETQYF. The CDR3, as DNA: TGCAGTGCTAGCGGCGCGACAGGGTTTGAGACCCAGTACTTC.

This clonotype has a count of ten or more. DNA of the CDR3: TGTGCCAGCAGTTACAGGGGACCGAACTACGAGCAGTACTTC. Residues: CASSYRGPNYEQYF. The J gene is TRBJ2-7, the V gene TRBV6-2 or TRBV6-3; the D call may be TRBD1 or TRBD2 (5 bases each). The V gene's germline CDR1 is MNHEY and CDR2 SVGEGT. V lost 2 bases to trimming and J lost 3 bases, with 11 bases between them. The CDR3 is 14 amino acids.

This clonotype has a count of ten or more. The V and J genes are TRBV6-2 or TRBV6-3 and TRBJ2-2; no firm D call. The CDR3 is 14 amino acids. Trimming took 7 bases from V and 4 from J, leaving 13 bases between them. Germline V lookup: CDR1 MNHEY, CDR2 SVGEGT. The chain's CDR3 is CASTDGQRTGELFF. Written as DNA, the CDR3 is TGTGCCAGCACGGACGGCCAACGCACCGGGGAGCTGTTTTTT.

This clonotype was picked up many times. The CDR3 bases are TGTGCCAGCAGTCCCCCGGGACGGCTCTATGGCTACACCTTC. Translated: CASSPPGRLYGYTF. The chain combines TRBV6-1 with TRBJ1-2, with D maybe TRBD1 (5 bases). Trimming stripped 5 bases from V and 4 bases from J, with 14 bases between. Germline V gene sequence: CDR1 MNHNS, CDR2 SASEGT. The CDR3 is 14 amino acids.

In regard to this clonotype: Just one base apart from a much larger clone, this may be a read error. The V call is TRBV27, the J call TRBJ1-1, with no clear D. The CDR3 extends over 14 amino acids. The germline V gene encodes CDR1 MNHEY and CDR2 SMNVEV (reference sequence). DNA for the CDR3: TGTGCCAGCAGTTTGGATGGCAGGAACACTGGAGCTTTCTTT. Its protein is CASSLDGRNTGAFF.

At least ten counts were recorded for this clonotype. V is TRBV5-1 and J is TRBJ2-7, with D tentatively TRBD1 or TRBD2 (5 bases each). The germline gives CDR1 SGHRS, CDR2 YFSETQ. The length of the CDR3 is 14 residues. V was pared by 3 bases and J by 3 bases, with 13 bases between. The CDR3 is CASSSRDASYEQYF. The CDR3 bases are TGCGCCAGCAGCTCGAGGGACGCCAGCTACGAGCAGTACTTC.